This T cell receptor (beta chain) was found in a study of T cell responses to AZD1222 COVID-19 vaccine. Study-level findings and limits: Clonal diversity was possibly underestimated; the donors were predominantly white British and more often female. Spike-specific TCR breadth and depth both grew after two AZD1222 doses.

Repertoires were generated with immunoSEQ multiplex PCR, while TCRdb's copy carries only in-frame clones and drops some. The sample lists some 200,000 clones; 90% to 95% were seen once. The ends were cut back, 0 bases at V and 3 bases at J, with 9 bases in the middle. CDR3 length equals 14 residues. Germline CDR1 is SEHNR and CDR2 is FQNEAQ (reference sequence). This clone has more than one count but fewer than ten. Its antigen is undetermined. The same CDR3 arises from other DNA sequences in this sample as well. This chain connects TRBV7-9 to TRBJ2-7; the D call may be TRBD1 or TRBD2 (5 bases each). The clonotype comes from an adult who received the MenACWY meningococcal vaccine as a control. Sequenced material: peripheral blood, taken 28 days after the second dose of the MenACWY control vaccine. Here the CDR3 reads CASSLAGRGYEQYF. CDR3 DNA: TGTGCCAGCAGCTTAGCGGGACGTGGCTACGAGCAGTACTTC.